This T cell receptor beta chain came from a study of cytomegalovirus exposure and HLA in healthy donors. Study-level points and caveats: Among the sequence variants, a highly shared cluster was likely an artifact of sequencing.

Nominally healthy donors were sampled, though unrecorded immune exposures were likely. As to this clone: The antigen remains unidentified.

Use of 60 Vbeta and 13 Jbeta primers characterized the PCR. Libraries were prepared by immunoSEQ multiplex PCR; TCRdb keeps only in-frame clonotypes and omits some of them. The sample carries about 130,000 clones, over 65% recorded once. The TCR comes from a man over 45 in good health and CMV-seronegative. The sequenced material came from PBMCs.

In DNA form, the CDR3 reads TGTGCCAGCAGTTCTCGCGGGGGGTATGGCTACACCTTC. Translated: CASSSRGGYGYTF. J is TRBJ1-2 and V is TRBV6-5; D perhaps matches TRBD1 (5 bases). The CDR3 has 13 amino acids. The V gene's germline CDR1 is MNHEY and CDR2 SVGAGI. Between the trimmed V and J ends, which lost 4 bases and 5 bases, there was a span of 11 bases.